One sample yielded the 5 T cell receptor beta chains listed below, sequenced in a study of blood T cell repertoires in COVID-19. Generated by immunoSEQ multiplex PCR, the TCRdb table keeps only in-frame clones and is missing some. This table has fewer than 350,000 clones, approximately 86% appearing once. The sequenced sample was PBMCs or T cells enriched from blood (not recorded which). These receptors were obtained from a woman in her 40s with acute COVID-19.

V gene TRBV5-4 combines with J gene TRBJ2-7; 9 nucleotides line up with TRBD2. V shed 4 bases and J 1 base; nucleotides not matched to a gene: 9. Germline loops: CDR1 SGHNT, CDR2 YYREEE (reference sequence). CDR3 length: 16 amino acids. The DNA of the CDR3 is TGTGCCAGCAGCCCTTATAGCGGGAGTGGGTCCTACGAGCAGTACTTC. Translated, it gives CASSPYSGSGSYEQYF.

J is TRBJ2-5 and V is TRBV2, with 8 bases identical to TRBD1. The trim removed 6 bases at V and 0 bases at J, leaving 6 bases unmatched. Germline V lookup: CDR1 SNHLY, CDR2 FYNNEI. This CDR3 has 15 amino acids. CDR3 loop: CASSGDRGDQETQYF. The CDR3 region has the DNA TGTGCCAGCAGCGGTGACAGGGGCGACCAAGAGACCCAGTACTTC.

The genes are TRBV29-1 and TRBJ2-5; possibly TRBD2 for D (5 bases). The CDR3 extends over 14 amino acids. With 7 bases removed from V and 4 bases from J, the gap between germline ends came to 19 bases. Germline V gene lookup returns CDR1 SQVTM and CDR2 ANQGSEA. CDR3 nucleotide sequence: TGCAGCGCGAGGCGGAGTGAGGGTGGAGAGACCCAGTACTTC. The encoded protein is CSARRSEGGETQYF.

The V gene is TRBV7-2, the J gene TRBJ1-2, with a tentative D call TRBD1 (5 bases). Trimming pared 2 bases from V and 7 bases from J, leaving 17 bases between. CDR1 and CDR2 (germline): SGHTA, FQGNSA. This CDR3 region has 15 residues. As DNA, the CDR3 is TGTGCCAGCAGCTTAAATCCGGGCAGGGAGGGTGGCTACACCTTC. It codes for CASSLNPGREGGYTF. Looking up the rest from reference TRBV7-2 and TRBJ1-2 gives the full variable domain: GAGVSQSPSNKVTEKGKDVELRCDPISGHTALYWYRQSLGQGLEFLIYFQGNSAPDKSGLPSDRFSAERTGGSVSTLTIQRTQQEDSAVYLCASSLNPGREGGYTFGSGTRLTVV.

The chain links TRBV24-1 to TRBJ1-4; 9 bases align to TRBD1. J was trimmed by 2 bases and V by 4 bases; bases with no gene match: 4. The CDR3 is 16 residues long. Per the germline V gene, CDR1 is KGHDR and CDR2 is SFDVKD. The CDR3 DNA follows: TGTGCCACCAGTGACGGGACAGGGACCACTAATGAAAAACTGTTTTTT. The encoded protein is CATSDGTGTTNEKLFF.